The source of this TCR beta chain is a study of long-term antiretroviral therapy in people with HIV. The CDR3 spans 12 residues. Germline V CDR1 and CDR2: SEHNR, FQNEAQ (reference sequence). V was shortened by 0 bases and J by 4 bases, with 2 bases between the two germline ends. An immunoSEQ assay, version v3.0, was performed at survey level. Assay: immunoSEQ multiplex PCR; the TCRdb copy retains only in-frame clones and omits some. The sample contains fewer than 20,000 clones, 85% to 90% of which appear only once. The chain couples TRBV7-9 to TRBJ2-3; D unclear. The sample consisted of unsorted PBMCs, taken 4.2 years after starting antiretroviral therapy. This clonotype was obtained from a middle-aged man with HIV. The CDR3 loop is CASSLAPDTQYF. In DNA, the CDR3 is TGTGCCAGCAGCTTAGCCCCAGATACGCAGTATTTT.